What follows describes a single TCR beta chain. The antigen is undetermined. Trimming took 5 bases from V and 1 from J; bases not matched to a gene: 7. Germline assignment: CDR1 MNHNY and CDR2 SVGAGI (reference sequence). This CDR3 is 15 amino acids long. Profiling relied on immunoSEQ multiplex PCR, and the TCRdb table lists in-frame clones only, not all of them. The sample records about 84,000 clones, approximately 90% being singletons. This sample is drawn from a study of cytomegalovirus exposure and HLA in healthy donors. Looking at the study overall: The approximately 120 validation repertoires used the same platform as the 650 to 850 first-cohort repertoires (as reported by a later analysis).

Study-level results: A few CMV-associated chains proved CMV antigen-specific in vitro. Associated with cytomegalovirus, according to the listing, were about 160 TCR beta chains.

J is TRBJ2-5 and V is TRBV6-6; TRBD2 matches at 7 bases. The TCR sequence derives from a man under 40 in good health and CMV-seronegative. Material: PBMCs. The CDR3 here is CASSPWTRGQETQYF. CDR3 in DNA: TGTGCCAGCAGTCCCTGGACTAGGGGCCAAGAGACCCAGTACTTC.